This TCR beta chain was obtained from a study of T-cell reconstitution after alpha-beta-depleted transplantation in children. Study results and limitations: At around two months after transplant, the alpha-beta T cells were reportedly derived from several hundred expanded clones that came from non-depleted graft cells.

The CDR3 extends over 20 amino acids. J gave up 0 bases and V 3 bases, and 10 bases lay outside the gene matches. Germline V CDR1 and CDR2: SGHAT, FQDESV (reference sequence). Worth noting for this clonotype: What it binds is not known.

It was with unique molecular identifiers that the TCRbeta library was prepared. TCRdb ran MiXCR on the PCR reads and lists one entry per CDR3 protein. This table has almost 250,000 distinct CDR3 sequences, about 25% appearing once. This rearrangement joins TRBV11-1 to TRBJ2-3, with TRBD2 matching 15 bases. This sequence was found in a girl aged 2-10 years with Fanconi anemia, due to receive a stem cell transplant. Sequencing used PBMCs, obtained before TCRalphabeta/CD19-depleted stem cell transplant. CDR3 in amino acids: CASSFSGLAGGSLSTDTQYF. The CDR3 DNA is TGTGCCAGCAGCTTCTCGGGACTAGCGGGAGGCTCCTTAAGCACAGATACGCAGTATTTT.